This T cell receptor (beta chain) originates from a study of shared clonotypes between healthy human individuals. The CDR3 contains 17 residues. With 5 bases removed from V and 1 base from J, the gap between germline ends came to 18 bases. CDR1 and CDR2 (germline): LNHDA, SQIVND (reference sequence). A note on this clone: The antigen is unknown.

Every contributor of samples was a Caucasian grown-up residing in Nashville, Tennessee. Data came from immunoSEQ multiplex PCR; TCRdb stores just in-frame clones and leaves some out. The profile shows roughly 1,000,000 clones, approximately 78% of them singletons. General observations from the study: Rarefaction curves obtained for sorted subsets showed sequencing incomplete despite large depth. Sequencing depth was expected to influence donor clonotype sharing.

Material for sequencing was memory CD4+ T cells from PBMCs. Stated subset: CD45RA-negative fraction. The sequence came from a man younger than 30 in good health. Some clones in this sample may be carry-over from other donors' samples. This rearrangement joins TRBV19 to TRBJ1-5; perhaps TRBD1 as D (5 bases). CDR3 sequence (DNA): TGTGCCAGTAGTCCCCGCTTTAGTGGGGACAGCAATCAGCCCCAGCATTTT. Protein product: CASSPRFSGDSNQPQHF.